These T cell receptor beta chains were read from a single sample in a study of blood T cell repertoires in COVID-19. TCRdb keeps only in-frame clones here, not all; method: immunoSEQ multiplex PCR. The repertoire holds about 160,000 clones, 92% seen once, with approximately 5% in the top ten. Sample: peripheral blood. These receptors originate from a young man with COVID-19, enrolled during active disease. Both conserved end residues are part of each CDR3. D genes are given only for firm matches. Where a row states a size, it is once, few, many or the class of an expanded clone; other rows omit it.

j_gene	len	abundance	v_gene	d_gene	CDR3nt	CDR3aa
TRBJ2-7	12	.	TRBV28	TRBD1	TGTGCCAGCAGTAGACAGGGCTACGAGCAGTACTTC	CASSRQGYEQYF
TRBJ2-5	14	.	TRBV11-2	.	TGTGCCAGCAGCTTAGGGTGGAGGGGGGGGACCCAGTACTTC	CASSLGWRGGTQYF
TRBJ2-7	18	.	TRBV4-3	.	TGCGCCAGCAGCCAACGTCCTCCTAGCGTGGCAGCCTCCTACGAGCAGTACTTC	CASSQRPPSVAASYEQYF
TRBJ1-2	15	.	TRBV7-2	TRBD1	TGTGCCAGCAGCGGCCGGGACAGGGTTTTCTATGGCTACACCTTC	CASSGRDRVFYGYTF
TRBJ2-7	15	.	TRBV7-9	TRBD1	TGTGCCAGCAGCTTAGCGGGGACAGGGGGGAAAGGGCAGTACTTC	CASSLAGTGGKGQYF
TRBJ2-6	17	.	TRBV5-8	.	TGTGCCAGCAGCCGGATAACAGACAGCTCTGGGGCCAACGTCCTGACTTTC	CASSRITDSSGANVLTF
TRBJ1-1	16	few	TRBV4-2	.	TGTGCCAGCAGCCAAGGTCAAGCGGATCATAACACTGAAGCTTTCTTT	CASSQGQADHNTEAFF
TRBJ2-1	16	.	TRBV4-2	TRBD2	TGTGCCAGCAGCCAAGGGGTAGCGGGGGGAGAGAATGAGCAGTTCTTC	CASSQGVAGGENEQFF
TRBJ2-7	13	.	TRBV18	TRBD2	TGTGCCAGCTCACCCCGGACTAGCGAAGAGCAGTACTTC	CASSPRTSEEQYF
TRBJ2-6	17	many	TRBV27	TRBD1	TGTGCCAGCTCCACCATCACAGGGGTCTCTGGGGCCAACGTCCTGACTTTC	CASSTITGVSGANVLTF
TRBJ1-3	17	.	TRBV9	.	TGTGCCAGCAGCTCCCTCGGGGGGGGTAGCTCTGGAAACACCATATATTTT	CASSSLGGGSSGNTIYF
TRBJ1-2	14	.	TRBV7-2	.	TGTGCCAGCAGCTTAGGTGGGGGCGCCTATGGCTACACCTTC	CASSLGGGAYGYTF
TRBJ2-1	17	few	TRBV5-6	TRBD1	TGTGCCAGCAGCTTGGGATTTGGGGACAGGGTTGTTAATGAGCAGTTCTTC	CASSLGFGDRVVNEQFF
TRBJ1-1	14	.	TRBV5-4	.	TGTGCCAGCAGCACCGGGACACTTAACACTGAAGCTTTCTTT	CASSTGTLNTEAFF
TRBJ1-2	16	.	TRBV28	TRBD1	TGTGCCAGCAGTTTAAAGACGACAGGGGGTGGGTATGGCTACACCTTC	CASSLKTTGGGYGYTF
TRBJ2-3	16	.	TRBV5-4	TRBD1	TGTGCCAGCAGCTTGGGGGGACAGGGACGCACAGATACGCAGTATTTT	CASSLGGQGRTDTQYF